This TCR beta chain was identified in a study of radiation and T cells in renal cell carcinoma. Noted time point: blood 4 weeks post-SBRT, at nephrectomy. Treatment here: 15 Gy SBRT to primary tumor, nephrectomy 4 weeks later. Nephrectomy followed 15 Gy stereotactic body radiation by 4 weeks. Sequencing was performed with immunoSEQ multiplex PCR; in TCRdb, only in-frame clones are kept and a portion is missing. The sample includes about 90,000 clones, 80% to 90% of them seen just once. The sequencing used blood, collected from a patient whose treatment included radiotherapy and nephrectomy. This clonotype was sampled from a man between 60 and 75 years old with renal cell carcinoma.

The CDR3 DNA reads as TGTGCCAGTAGTATAGCGGGTGATGCCCAGCATTTT. The encoded protein is CASSIAGDAQHF. The rearrangement uses TRBV19 and TRBJ1-5; D is ambiguous. V was cut by 1 base and J by 11 bases, with 9 bases left in between. The CDR3 covers 12 residues. The V gene's germline CDR1 is LNHDA and CDR2 SQIVND (reference sequence).